Listed here is a single T cell receptor (beta chain). CDR1 MNHEY and CDR2 SVGAGI come from the germline V gene. Trimming took 1 base from V and 4 from J, leaving 16 bases between them. The CDR3 runs 16 residues. The sample belongs to a study of shared clonotypes between healthy human individuals. About the study: CD8 memory received one plate per donor, CD8 naive two, CD4 memory three and CD4 naive three.

The run depth of the assay was deep. Sequencing used immunoSEQ multiplex PCR; TCRdb keeps in-frame clones, though not all of them. The sample contains around 720,000 clones, 73% of which appear only once. This receptor was taken from a woman aged 25 to 39 in good health. The chain carries TRBV6-5 and TRBJ2-5; possible D gene TRBD1, 6 bases. The sequenced material came from memory CD4+ T cells sorted from blood. The subset is: CD45RA-negative fraction. In DNA, the CDR3 is TGTGCCAGCAGTTACTTTGGTACAGGGAAGGGAGAGACCCAGTACTTC. Translation gives CASSYFGTGKGETQYF.